These 3 T cell receptor beta chains originate from one sample sequenced in a study of cytomegalovirus exposure and HLA in healthy donors. PCR employed 60 Vbeta and 13 Jbeta primers. Some clones are missing from TCRdb's copy, which holds only in-frame ones; the method was immunoSEQ multiplex PCR. This sample has roughly 80,000 clones; roughly 70% occur once, and the top ten carry around 4.7%. What was sequenced was PBMCs. The receptors were gathered from a man aged 60 to 75 in good health and CMV-seropositive.

The chain joins TRBV4-1 to TRBJ1-5; D unclear. The V gene's germline CDR1 is MGHRA and CDR2 YSYEKL. This CDR3 contains 16 residues. V shed 1 base and J shed 0 bases, with 10 bases lying between them. Written as DNA, the CDR3 is TGCGCCAGCAGCCAAGGGTTGGGCTATAGCAATCAGCCCCAGCATTTT. Translated, it gives CASSQGLGYSNQPQHF.

This chain uses TRBV15 with TRBJ2-4, with 9 bases lining up with TRBD2. CDR3 length: 15 residues. Germline CDR1 LNHNV, CDR2 YYDKDF (reference sequence). With V trimmed by 8 bases and J by 3 bases, 8 bases remained unmatched. CDR3 nucleotide sequence: TGTGCCACCGACCTAGCGGGACGGGGCAAAAACATTCAGTACTTC. It is translated as CATDLAGRGKNIQYF.

This chain uses TRBV18 with TRBJ1-4; 7 positions match TRBD1. This CDR3 has 16 residues. Trimming took 3 bases from V and 8 from J; bases not matched to a gene: 12. CDR1 and CDR2 from the germline V gene are KGHSH and LQKENI. The CDR3 here is CASSPFGGTGDEKLFF. CDR3 DNA sequence: TGTGCCAGCTCACCGTTCGGAGGAACAGGGGACGAAAAACTGTTTTTT.